This paragraph reports one T cell receptor (beta chain). Per the study methods: Amplified reference gene primers provided the basis for estimating nucleated cell counts. Sequencing was performed with immunoSEQ multiplex PCR; in TCRdb, only in-frame clones are kept and a portion is missing. V and J calls and clone size are given by that table; D and trimming were obtained from the DNA. The sample has about 160,000 clones, roughly 93% seen once. The data belong to a study of blood T cell repertoires in COVID-19. For the study at large: COVID-19 samples collected from the United States, Italy and Spain covered acute and convalescent phases. From T cells, B-cell-depleted T cells, or PBMCs came the material, which was cDNA or gDNA.

Germline trimming cut 5 bases from V and 5 bases from J; bases unmatched to any gene: 2. In germline, CDR1 is KGHSH, CDR2 LQKENI. CDR3 length equals 14 residues. The TCR sequence derives from a woman in her forties or fifties with acute or convalescent COVID-19. Sequencing was carried out using peripheral blood. The gene calls are TRBV18 and TRBJ1-5, with 11 bases lining up with TRBD1. The CDR3 region has the DNA TGTGCCAGCTCAAAGGGACAGGGGGATCAGCCCCAGCATTTT. This translates into CASSKGQGDQPQHF.